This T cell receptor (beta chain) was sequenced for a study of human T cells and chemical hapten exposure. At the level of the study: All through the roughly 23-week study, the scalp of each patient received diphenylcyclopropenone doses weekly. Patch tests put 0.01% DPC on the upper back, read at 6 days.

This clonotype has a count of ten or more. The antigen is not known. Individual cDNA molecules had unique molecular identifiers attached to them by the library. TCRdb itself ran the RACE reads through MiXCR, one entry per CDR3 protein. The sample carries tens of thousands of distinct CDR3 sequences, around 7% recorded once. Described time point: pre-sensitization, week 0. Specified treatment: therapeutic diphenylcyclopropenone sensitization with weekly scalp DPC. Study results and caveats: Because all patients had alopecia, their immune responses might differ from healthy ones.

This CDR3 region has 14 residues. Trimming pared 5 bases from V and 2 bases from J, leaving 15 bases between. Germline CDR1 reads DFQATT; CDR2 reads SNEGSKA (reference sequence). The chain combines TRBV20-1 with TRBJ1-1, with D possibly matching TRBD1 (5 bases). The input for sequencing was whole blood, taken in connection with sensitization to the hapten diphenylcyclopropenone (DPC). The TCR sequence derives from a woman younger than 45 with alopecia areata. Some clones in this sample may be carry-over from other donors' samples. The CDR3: CSAPQWGSNTEAFF. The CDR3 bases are TGCAGTGCTCCCCAATGGGGCAGCAACACTGAAGCTTTCTTT.